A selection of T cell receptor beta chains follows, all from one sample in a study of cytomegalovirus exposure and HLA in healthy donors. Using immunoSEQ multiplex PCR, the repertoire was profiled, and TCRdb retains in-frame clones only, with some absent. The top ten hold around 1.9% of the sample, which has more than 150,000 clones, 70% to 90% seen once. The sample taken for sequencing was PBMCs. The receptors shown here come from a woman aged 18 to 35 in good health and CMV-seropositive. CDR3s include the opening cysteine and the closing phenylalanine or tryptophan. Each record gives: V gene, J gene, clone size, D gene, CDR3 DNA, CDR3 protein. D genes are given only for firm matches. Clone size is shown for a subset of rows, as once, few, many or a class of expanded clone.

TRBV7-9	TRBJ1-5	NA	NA	TGTGCCAGCAGCTTCGGAGCCCTTAGCAATCAGCCCCAGCATTTT	CASSFGALSNQPQHF
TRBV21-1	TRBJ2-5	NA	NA	TGTGCCAGCAGCAAAAACGGGGGGTGGCGAGAGACCCAGTACTTC	CASSKNGGWRETQYF
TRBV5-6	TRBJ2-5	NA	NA	TGTGCCAGCAGCTCTGCAGGTGGGGCAGCCCTCCCACCTCAAGAGACCCAGTACTTC	CASSSAGGAALPPQETQYF
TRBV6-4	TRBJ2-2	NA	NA	TGTGCCAGCAGTGAGAAAGAGACCGGGGAGCTGTTTTTT	CASSEKETGELFF
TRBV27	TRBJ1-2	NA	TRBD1	TGTGCCACGTACGACAGGGATGGCTACACCTTC	CATYDRDGYTF
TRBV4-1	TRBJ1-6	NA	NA	TGCGCCAGCAGCCAAGGACAGAATTCACCCCTCCACTTT	CASSQGQNSPLHF
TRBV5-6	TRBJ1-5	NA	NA	TGTGCCAGCAGCTTCTATGGGAGGGAGCAGAATCAGCCCCAGCATTTT	CASSFYGREQNQPQHF
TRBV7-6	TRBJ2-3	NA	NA	TGTGCCAGCAGCGGCAGCACAGATACGCAGTATTTT	CASSGSTDTQYF
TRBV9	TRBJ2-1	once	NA	TGTGCCAGCAGCGAGGGGGGGAGCTCCTACAATGAGCAGTTCTTC	CASSEGGSSYNEQFF
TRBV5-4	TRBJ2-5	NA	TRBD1	TGTGCCAGCAGGCCGGGACAGGTGGAAGAGACCCAGTACTTC	CASRPGQVEETQYF
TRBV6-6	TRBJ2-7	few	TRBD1	TGTGCCAGCAGTTACGAGACAGGGGGCTACGAGCAGTACTTC	CASSYETGGYEQYF
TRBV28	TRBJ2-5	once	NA	TGTGCCAGCAGTTTATACGGGGAGGCAGAGACCCAGTACTTC	CASSLYGEAETQYF
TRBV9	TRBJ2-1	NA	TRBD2	TGTGCCAGCAGCGGCGGGGGGGCCCTCTACAATGAGCAGTTCTTC	CASSGGGALYNEQFF
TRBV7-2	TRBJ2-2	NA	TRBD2	TGTGCCAGCAGCTTTCCACCCAGCGGGGGGTTTCGAACCGGGGAGCTGTTTTTT	CASSFPPSGGFRTGELFF
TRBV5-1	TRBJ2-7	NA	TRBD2	TGCGCCAGCAGCGCCTATGGCGGGGGGGCGGACTTCGAGCAGTACTTC	CASSAYGGGADFEQYF
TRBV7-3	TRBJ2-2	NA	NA	TGTGCCAGCAGCTTAACGGGGTCGGGGACCGGGGAGCTGTTTTTT	CASSLTGSGTGELFF
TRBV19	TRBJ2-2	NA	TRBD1	TGTGCCAGCGACAGGGCGAACACCGGGGAGCTGTTTTTT	CASDRANTGELFF
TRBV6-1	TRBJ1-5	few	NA	TGTGCCAGCAGAGGTGGGGGGGTTAGCAATCAGCCCCAGCATTTT	CASRGGGVSNQPQHF
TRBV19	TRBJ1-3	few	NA	TGTGCCAGTAGCACGCCTGACAGGGGAAACACCATATATTTT	CASSTPDRGNTIYF
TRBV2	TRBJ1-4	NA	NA	TGTGCCATTAGCAAGTCATCTTTAAATGAAAAACTGTTTTTT	CAISKSSLNEKLFF
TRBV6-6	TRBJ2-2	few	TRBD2	TGTGCCAGCAGTTATTTTCGGGAGGGTACCGGGGAGCTGTTTTTT	CASSYFREGTGELFF
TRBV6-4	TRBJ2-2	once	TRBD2	TGTGCCAGCAGGGAAACTAGCGGAGTCACCGGGGAGCTGTTTTTT	CASRETSGVTGELFF
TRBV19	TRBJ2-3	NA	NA	TGTGCCAGTAGTGTTACGGGCACAGATACGCAGTATTTT	CASSVTGTDTQYF
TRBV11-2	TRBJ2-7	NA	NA	TGTGCCAGCAGCAACGGTGTGAGCCACTCCTACGAGCAGTACTTC	CASSNGVSHSYEQYF
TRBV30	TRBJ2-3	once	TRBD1	TGTGCCTGGGACAACAGGGGGCAGATTAGCACAGATACGCAGTATTTT	CAWDNRGQISTDTQYF
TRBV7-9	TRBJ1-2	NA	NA	TGTGCCAGCAGATCTTCCGGGACTACCCCTAACTATGGCTACACCTTC	CASRSSGTTPNYGYTF
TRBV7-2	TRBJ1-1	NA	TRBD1	TGTGCCAGCAGCTTAGCCGGGACAGGGGGGTTGAACACTGAAGCTTTCTTT	CASSLAGTGGLNTEAFF
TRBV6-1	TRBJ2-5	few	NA	TGTGCCAGCAGTGAAGCGCCGGGGGGCGCAGAGACCCAGTACTTC	CASSEAPGGAETQYF
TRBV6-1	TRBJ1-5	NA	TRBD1	TGTGCCAGCAGTCACACAGGGGAAGGTCAGCCCCAGCATTTT	CASSHTGEGQPQHF
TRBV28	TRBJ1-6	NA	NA	TGTGCCAGCAGTTTATACCACAGGGTGGATTCACCCCTCCACTTT	CASSLYHRVDSPLHF
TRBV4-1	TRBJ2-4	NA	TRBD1	TGCGCCAGCAGTATCTCACAGGGGAACATTCAGTACTTC	CASSISQGNIQYF
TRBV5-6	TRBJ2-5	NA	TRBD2	TGTGCCAGCAGCTTGGGGGGCGGGGGGCAGCTAGAGACCCAGTACTTC	CASSLGGGGQLETQYF
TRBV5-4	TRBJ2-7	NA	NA	TGTGCCAGCAGCTCGGGTCCGACTCCCCTTTTC	CASSSGPTPLF
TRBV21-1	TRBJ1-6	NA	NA	TGTGCCAGCAGTCTGACAGGGAGGAGATCACCCCTCCACTTT	CASSLTGRRSPLHF
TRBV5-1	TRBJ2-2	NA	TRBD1	TGCGCCAGCAGCTCGAGGGGGACAGGGTCTATGACGGGCACCGGGGAGCTGTTTTTT	CASSSRGTGSMTGTGELFF
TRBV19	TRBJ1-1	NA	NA	TGTGCCAGTAGGGATCCAGATAGCCCCCGGAACACTGAAGCTTTCTTT	CASRDPDSPRNTEAFF
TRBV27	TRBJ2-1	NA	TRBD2	TGTGCCAGCAGCCCCGCCGGGAGCGGGGTACATGAGCAGTTCTTC	CASSPAGSGVHEQFF
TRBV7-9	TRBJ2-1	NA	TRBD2	TGTGCTACCTCTAGCGGCCGGGGGTGGCAGTTCTTC	CATSSGRGWQFF
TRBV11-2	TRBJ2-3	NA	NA	TGTGCCAGCAGCTTAGTTGGGCAGGGTTTGGCGGATACGCAGTATTTT	CASSLVGQGLADTQYF
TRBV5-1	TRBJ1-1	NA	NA	TGCGCCAGCAGCTCTTTGACAGGGAACACTGAAGCTTTCTTT	CASSSLTGNTEAFF
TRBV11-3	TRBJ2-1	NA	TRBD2	TGTGCCAGCAGCCCTGCGGGGGTAAGGGACAATGAGCAGTTCTTC	CASSPAGVRDNEQFF
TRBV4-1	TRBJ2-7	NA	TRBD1	TGCGCCAGCAGCCAAGGCGTCGACAGGGCCGACGAGCAGTACTTC	CASSQGVDRADEQYF
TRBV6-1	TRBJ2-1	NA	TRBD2	TGTGCCAGCAGGGTTAGCGGGGGGGCTTTCCATGAGCAGTTCTTC	CASRVSGGAFHEQFF